The 27 T cell receptor beta chains reported below all come from one sample, sequenced in a study of blood T cell repertoires in COVID-19. Only in-frame clones appear in the TCRdb table, and some are missing; sequencing was by immunoSEQ multiplex PCR. The repertoire holds under 250,000 clones, with around 90% as singletons. Material for sequencing was peripheral blood. These receptors originate from a man in his sixties with COVID-19, enrolled during active disease.

The chain carries TRBV7-2 and TRBJ2-1; D is undetermined. This CDR3 is 13 amino acids long. Trimming pared 1 base from V and 10 bases from J, leaving 11 bases between. CDR1 is SGHTA, CDR2 FQGNSA, per germline. The CDR3 DNA is TGTGCCAGCAGCTTAGAACTAAATTACGAGCAGTTCTTC. It translates to CASSLELNYEQFF.

The rearrangement uses TRBV4-1 and TRBJ2-7; TRBD1 agrees at 7 bases. CDR1 is MGHRA, CDR2 YSYEKL, per germline. The J segment lost 4 bases and the V segment lost 7 bases, leaving 10 bases of the junction unmatched. There are 14 residues in the CDR3. The CDR3 loop reads CASTEGGRVYEQYF. In DNA, the CDR3 is TGCGCCAGCACCGAAGGGGGCAGGGTGTACGAGCAGTACTTC.

This chain uses TRBV3-1 (or the pseudogene TRBV3-2) with TRBJ1-1; the D is unclear. The CDR3 totals 15 residues. Trimming removed 5 bases at V and 1 base at J, with 14 bases between. The germline V gene encodes CDR1 LGHDT and CDR2 YNNKEL (reference sequence). The CDR3 sequence: CASSKRLVPNTEAFF. The CDR3 nucleotides read TGTGCCAGCAGCAAAAGACTAGTTCCGAACACTGAAGCTTTCTTT.

The rearrangement joins TRBV18 to TRBJ1-1, with 7 bases fitting TRBD1. Germline CDR1 is KGHSH and CDR2 is LQKENI. The CDR3 has 15 amino acids. Trimming cost V 0 bases and J 2 bases; bases outside gene matches: 3. CDR3 protein: CASSPPGTVNTEAFF. The CDR3 DNA reads as TGTGCCAGCTCACCACCTGGGACAGTAAACACTGAAGCTTTCTTT.

This clone occurred once. This chain connects TRBV7-2 to TRBJ2-7, with TRBD1 matching over 8 bases. The CDR3 has 13 amino acids. Germline V gives CDR1 SGHTA, CDR2 FQGNSA. Trimming took 5 bases from V and 3 from J; bases not matched to a gene: 3. This CDR3 reads CASSTGGNYEQYF. The CDR3 bases are TGTGCCAGCAGCACAGGGGGAAACTACGAGCAGTACTTC.

The CDR3 nucleotides read TGCAGCGTTGCCTATGGGGGGGGTAGGGAGCAGTTCTTC. Translating gives CSVAYGGGREQFF. The gene calls are TRBV29-1 and TRBJ2-1; 7 bases fit TRBD2. The CDR3 covers 13 residues. Per the germline V gene, CDR1 is SQVTM and CDR2 is ANQGSEA. Trimming took 4 bases from V and 10 from J; bases not matched to a gene: 10.

The CDR3 DNA follows: TGTGCCAGCAGTGATGCGGCAGGGAACAATCAGCCCCAGCATTTT. Its protein product is CASSDAAGNNQPQHF. The chain employs TRBV2 and TRBJ1-5; possibly TRBD1 for D (5 bases). Germline V gives CDR1 SNHLY, CDR2 FYNNEI. CDR3 length equals 15 residues. Trimming removed 3 bases at V and 3 bases at J, with 12 bases between.

The chain carries TRBV4-2 and TRBJ1-2; 11 positions agree with TRBD1. V gave up 5 bases and J gave up 5 bases; unmatched junction bases: 4. This CDR3 spans 14 amino acids. Per germline, CDR1 LGHNA and CDR2 YNFKEQ. CDR3 DNA sequence: TGTGCCAGCAGCACCCGGGACAGGGGGTATGGCTACACCTTC. It specifies CASSTRDRGYGYTF.

V is TRBV27 and J is TRBJ2-7; 7 bases map to TRBD2. V was pared by 5 bases and J by 2 bases, with 9 bases of the junction left unmatched. There are 15 residues in the CDR3. Germline loops: CDR1 MNHEY, CDR2 SMNVEV (reference sequence). The CDR3 loop is CASSTRTSLAYEQYF. CDR3 bases: TGTGCCAGCAGTACCAGGACTAGTTTGGCCTACGAGCAGTACTTC.

J is TRBJ2-3 and V is TRBV5-5, with D perhaps matching TRBD1 (5 bases). Germline assignment: CDR1 SGHKS and CDR2 YYEKEE (reference sequence). The V gene lost 1 base and the J gene lost 0 bases, with 12 bases spanning the gap. The CDR3 runs 16 residues. The CDR3 region is CASSLLSGISTDTQYF. CDR3 nucleotide sequence: TGTGCCAGCAGCTTGCTTTCAGGGATAAGCACAGATACGCAGTATTTT. The full variable domain, in which reference TRBV5-5 and TRBJ2-3 provide the parts outside the CDR3, is DAGVTQSPTHLIKTRGQQVTLRCSPISGHKSVSWYQQVLGQGPQFIFQYYEKEERGRGNFPDRFSARQFPNYSSELNVNALLLGDSALYLCASSLLSGISTDTQYFGPGTRLTVL.

This chain uses TRBV6-4 with TRBJ1-5; D is uncertain. The germline V and J ends were trimmed by 6 bases and 4 bases, with 22 bases remaining between them. The germline V gene has CDR1 MRHNA and CDR2 SNTAGT. This CDR3 contains 17 residues. The CDR3 protein is CASRFRARTSGNQPQHF. The CDR3 bases are TGTGCCAGCAGATTCCGGGCCCGAACGTCGGGGAATCAGCCCCAGCATTTT.

The chain joins TRBV27 to TRBJ1-2; D gene ambiguous. Germline V CDR1 and CDR2: MNHEY, SMNVEV (reference sequence). Trimming left V 7 bases short and J 10 bases short, with 19 bases between. The CDR3 loop spans 13 amino acids. The CDR3 region is CASTEAGRRVYTF. CDR3 DNA: TGTGCCAGCACCGAAGCGGGTAGGAGGGTCTACACCTTC.

This clone was observed once. The chain combines TRBV2 with TRBJ2-7, with D possibly being TRBD1 (5 bases). Germline values: CDR1 SNHLY, CDR2 FYNNEI. This CDR3 spans 14 amino acids. V lost 1 base and J lost 5, with 12 bases in between. CDR3 loop: CASSEGGRGNEQYF. The DNA of the CDR3 is TGTGCCAGCAGTGAAGGGGGCCGAGGAAACGAGCAGTACTTC.

The gene calls are TRBV28 and TRBJ1-5; 10 bases line up with TRBD1. V lost 6 bases to trimming and J lost 7 bases; unmatched junction nucleotides: 6. Germline V CDR1 and CDR2: MDHEN, SYDVKM. The CDR3 is 14 amino acids. The CDR3 region has the DNA TGTGCCAGCAGGGCCGGGACAGGGGTCCAGCCCCAGCATTTT. It translates to CASRAGTGVQPQHF.

The V call is TRBV28, the J call TRBJ2-7; 7 bases fit TRBD2. CDR1 MDHEN and CDR2 SYDVKM come from the germline V gene. The trim removed 5 bases at V and 0 bases at J, leaving 10 bases unmatched. This CDR3 has 16 amino acids. The CDR3 sequence is CASSPPGLAVSYEQYF. The CDR3 DNA follows: TGTGCCAGCAGTCCCCCCGGGCTAGCGGTCTCCTACGAGCAGTACTTC.

The V call is TRBV10-3, the J call TRBJ2-7; 8 bases fit TRBD1. The CDR3 extends over 15 amino acids. CDR1 is ENHRY and CDR2 is SYGVKD in the germline V gene. V trimming: 3 bases; J trimming: 4 bases; junction bases outside the gene matches: 8. Written as DNA, the CDR3 is TGTGCCATCAGTGATCCGGGACAGGCAGGATACGAGCAGTACTTC. Amino acids: CAISDPGQAGYEQYF.

V is TRBV28 and J is TRBJ1-2; 7 bases align to TRBD1. Germline V gene sequence: CDR1 MDHEN, CDR2 SYDVKM. With 2 bases clipped from V and 3 bases from J, the junction kept 3 bases outside the gene matches. The CDR3 has 14 amino acids. The CDR3 nucleotides read TGTGCCAGCAGTTTAAGACAGGGTTACTATGGCTACACCTTC. It yields the protein CASSLRQGYYGYTF.

The chain has TRBV19 and TRBJ2-2, with 8 bases aligning to TRBD1. The germline V gene encodes CDR1 LNHDA and CDR2 SQIVND (reference sequence). The CDR3 length is 14 residues. V was pared by 7 bases and J by 5 bases, with 6 bases of the junction left unmatched. Here the CDR3 DNA reads TGTGCCAGTATCTCAGGGGGCATGACCGGGGAGCTGTTTTTT. It specifies CASISGGMTGELFF.

The genes are TRBV27 and TRBJ2-3; 8 nucleotides align to TRBD2. The CDR3 is 14 residues long. Unmatched junction bases numbered 9, after V lost 6 bases and J lost 7 bases. In germline, CDR1 is MNHEY, CDR2 SMNVEV (reference sequence). CDR3 protein: CASRGTSPSNTQYF. The CDR3 region has the DNA TGTGCCAGCAGAGGGACTAGTCCGTCTAATACGCAGTATTTT.

The rearrangement joins TRBV28 to TRBJ2-1, with a weak D call TRBD1 (5 bases). Germline CDR1 and CDR2: MDHEN and SYDVKM. The V end was cut by 2 bases, the J end by 7 bases, with 15 bases between. CDR3 length: 15 amino acids. The CDR3 DNA is TGTGCCAGCAGTTTAATAGGCAGGGCTGGAAATGAGCAGTTCTTC. Its translation is CASSLIGRAGNEQFF.

The rearrangement joins TRBV7-3 to TRBJ2-7; D remains unclear. Trimming left V 4 bases short and J 6 bases short, with 10 bases between. The CDR3 sequence is 12 residues long. Germline assignment: CDR1 SGHTA and CDR2 FQGTGA. Here the CDR3 DNA reads TGTGCCAGCAGCTCCGCTCGGTTCGAGCAGTACTTC. This translates into CASSSARFEQYF.

This chain uses TRBV30 with TRBJ2-2, with TRBD2 matching 9 bases. In germline, CDR1 is GTSNPN, CDR2 SVGIG (reference sequence). The CDR3 has 18 residues. The V segment lost 0 bases and the J segment 2 bases; nucleotides outside the gene matches: 10. The CDR3 coding sequence is TGTGCCTGGAGTGTAACTCCTAAGCGGGGGGTAAACACCGGGGAGCTGTTTTTT. Translating it yields CAWSVTPKRGVNTGELFF. The whole variable domain, filled in from reference TRBV30 and TRBJ2-2, reads SQTIHQWPATLVQPVGSPLSLECTVEGTSNPNLYWYRQAAGRGLQLLFYSVGIGQISSEVPQNLSASRPQDRQFILSSKKLLLSDSGFYLCAWSVTPKRGVNTGELFFGEGSRLTVL.

This clone was observed once. The gene calls are TRBV5-1 and TRBJ1-2, with D uncertain. The V end was cut by 0 bases, the J end by 3 bases, with 9 bases between. Germline assignment: CDR1 SGHRS and CDR2 YFSETQ. The CDR3 extends over 14 amino acids. The CDR3 reads CASSLALTDYGYTF. CDR3 sequence (DNA): TGCGCCAGCAGCTTGGCCTTGACTGACTATGGCTACACCTTC.

Here the CDR3 DNA reads TGTGCCAGCAGTGCGACAGGGGACGCAACTAATGAAAAACTGTTTTTT. Its translation is CASSATGDATNEKLFF. This chain links TRBV6-4 with TRBJ1-4; 8 bases agree with TRBD1. Looked up from germline, CDR1 is MRHNA and CDR2 is SNTAGT. The V and J ends lost 4 bases and 0 bases, in that order; junction bases with no gene match: 4. This CDR3 spans 16 amino acids.

The CDR3 bases are TGTGCCAGCAGTTACTCGATAGGGGGAGGGCCATCCTACGAGCAGTACTTC. This encodes CASSYSIGGGPSYEQYF. This sequence joins TRBV6-2 or TRBV6-3 and TRBJ2-7; a possible D gene is TRBD2 (7 bases). This CDR3 comprises 17 residues. The V gene's germline CDR1 is MNHEY and CDR2 SVGEGT. Trimming left V 0 bases short and J 1 base short, with 16 bases between.

The gene calls are TRBV28 and TRBJ1-1; 10 nucleotides line up with TRBD1. This CDR3 is built from 13 residues. Trimming at V came to 5 bases and at J to 7 bases, leaving 4 bases not matched to a gene. Per germline, CDR1 MDHEN and CDR2 SYDVKM. The CDR3 spells CASSQGQGFEAFF. CDR3 coding DNA: TGTGCCAGCAGTCAGGGACAGGGGTTTGAAGCTTTCTTT.

The chain joins TRBV5-6 to TRBJ1-6; a possible D gene is TRBD1 (5 bases). The germline V gene encodes CDR1 SGHDT and CDR2 YYEEEE. The V end was cut by 6 bases, the J end by 5 bases, with 15 bases between. The CDR3 has 15 residues. This CDR3 reads CASKWEGTDNSPLHF. Here the CDR3 DNA reads TGTGCCAGCAAGTGGGAGGGGACGGATAATTCACCCCTCCACTTT.